The sequence of this T cell receptor beta chain was determined in a study of T cell responses to AZD1222 COVID-19 vaccine. Study conclusions and caveats: Elevations in Spike-specific TCR breadth and depth followed administration of two AZD1222 doses. Donors were mostly white British, more females; clonal diversity possibly underestimated.

The V and J ends lost 3 bases and 3 bases, in that order; junction bases with no gene match: 4. The CDR3 covers 14 residues. The germline gives CDR1 SGHTA, CDR2 FQGNSA. Second-dose schedules of about 4 or about 12 weeks were combined. The count of this clone is one. Antigen unknown. Only in-frame clones appear in the TCRdb table, and some are missing; sequencing was by immunoSEQ multiplex PCR. The repertoire holds some 180,000 clones, just over 90% seen once, with 1.5% to 2% in the top ten. The sequence derives from an adult who received the AZD1222 COVID-19 vaccine. The chain is built from TRBV7-2 and TRBJ2-7, with 8 bases matching TRBD1. The material was peripheral blood, obtained 28 days after the second AZD1222 dose. Here the CDR3 DNA reads TGTGCCAGCAGCTTCTCGGGACAGGACTACGAGCAGTACTTC. As protein: CASSFSGQDYEQYF.